The subject of this entry is one T cell receptor (beta chain). Sequencing was performed with immunoSEQ multiplex PCR; in TCRdb, only in-frame clones are kept and a portion is missing. The data contain fewer than 100,000 clones, 85% to 90% of them seen just once; the ten biggest clones take up more than 15%. This specimen comes from a study of T cell responses to AZD1222 COVID-19 vaccine. Between the trimmed V and J ends, which lost 3 bases and 3 bases, there was a span of 11 bases. Germline CDR1 reads KGHSH; CDR2 reads LQKENI. There are 14 residues in the CDR3. This sample comprised peripheral blood, obtained 28 days after the second AZD1222 dose. V usage is TRBV18 and J usage is TRBJ2-5; no clear D gene. The receptor was derived from an adult who received the AZD1222 COVID-19 vaccine. CDR3 in amino acids: CASSPPGFEETQYF. CDR3 DNA: TGTGCCAGCTCACCTCCGGGCTTCGAAGAGACCCAGTACTTC. Drawing the rest from reference TRBV18 and TRBJ2-5, the complete variable domain is NAGVMQNPRHLVRRRGQEARLRCSPMKGHSHVYWYRQLPEEGLKFMVYLQKENIIDESGMPKERFSAEFPKEGPSILRIQQVVRGDSAAYFCASSPPGFEETQYFGPGTRLLVL.